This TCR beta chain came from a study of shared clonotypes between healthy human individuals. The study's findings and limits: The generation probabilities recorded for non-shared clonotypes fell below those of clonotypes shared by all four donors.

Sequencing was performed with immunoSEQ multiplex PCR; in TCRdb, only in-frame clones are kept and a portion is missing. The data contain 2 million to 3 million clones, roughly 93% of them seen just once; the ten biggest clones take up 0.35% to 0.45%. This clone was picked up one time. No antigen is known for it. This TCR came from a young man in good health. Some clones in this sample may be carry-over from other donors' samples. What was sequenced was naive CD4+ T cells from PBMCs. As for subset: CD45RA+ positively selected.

Here the CDR3 reads CASSLARPGAYEQYF. The CDR3 coding sequence is TGCGCCAGCAGCTTGGCCAGGCCGGGGGCCTACGAGCAGTACTTC. The rearrangement links TRBV5-1 to TRBJ2-7; TRBD2 might be the D (6 bases). This CDR3 is built from 15 residues. The V end lost 0 bases, the J end lost 2 bases, and 12 bases lay between the germline ends. CDR1 and CDR2 from the germline V gene are SGHRS and YFSETQ.